The source of this TCR beta chain is a study of blood T cell repertoires in COVID-19 (dated by TCRdb to 2020 to 2021). Regarding the complete study: Samples covering the acute and convalescent phases of COVID-19 were provided by collaborators in the United States, Italy and Spain. The material from the prospective study consisted of cDNA or gDNA derived from T cells, B-cell-depleted T cells, or PBMCs. The dataset comprised deeply sampled blood TCRbeta repertoires from subjects exposed to, actively infected with, or recovered from COVID-19. The repertoires were released in a freely available public database meant as a resource for research on the immune response to SARS-CoV-2. Samples were obtained from the ongoing ImmuneRACE study (first 160 participants) and from 1,000 to 1,500 subjects provided by 6 global collaborators. Nearly every sample came with metadata listing a de-identified subject ID, COVID-19 status, age in years and sex. Where available, HLA class I and class II types were obtained from metadata supplied by the sample provider rather than from assay-based typing. The full study reports these points: How much clinical and demographic metadata was included differed by source and by participant, and the metadata was provided uncurated.

One collaborating source in Seattle enrolled patients while the patients were actively infected and followed the patients over time throughout the course of disease. Each collaborating institution followed its own protocols to collect whole blood in K2EDTA tubes. For TCRbeta analysis, collaborators shipped samples in one of three forms: frozen whole blood, isolated PBMCs, or DNA extracted from either of those sample types. The germline V gene encodes CDR1 MGHDK and CDR2 SYGVNS. There are 14 amino acids in the CDR3, from cysteine to phenylalanine inclusive. Left in the record is the CDR3 DNA by itself, 42 bases read in frame from the first base. V is pared back by 4 bases and J by 5 bases, with 11 bases lying between the germline termini. Comments on this clone: What this receptor recognizes is not known. Per-base quality was not reported, and no clone a single base away is much larger than it.

The immunoSEQ Assay, a bias-controlled multiplex PCR, was used to amplify TCRbeta CDR3 regions from genomic DNA. The paper's data handling went like this. Nucleated cell counts per sample were estimated from amplification of reference gene primers within the assay. To quantify the absolute abundance of each unique TCRbeta CDR3 rearrangement, sequence reads were collapsed and filtered. For each sample, productive Simpson clonality was calculated by taking the square root of Simpson's diversity index across productive rearrangements. In its TCRdb copy, this immuneACCESS table keeps in-frame sequences only and misses some clones. Where compared with another copy, unresolved V genes explain less than half of these, and the others have no known cause. That table is the source of V, J and clone size, and D and trimming were worked out from the DNA. For this sample the table gives some 500,000 clones, of which approximately 88% were detected only once. The leading ten clones occupy under 8.5% of the sample.

The receptor was isolated from a woman in her forties or fifties with COVID-19, enrolled during active disease. The sequence links TRBV25-1 to TRBJ1-4; the D gene remains uncertain. Sample: peripheral blood. The DNA is as follows: TGTGCCAGCAGTGCCTTGGGGAGGAATGAAAAACTGTTTTTT. Translated, it gives CASSALGRNEKLFF.